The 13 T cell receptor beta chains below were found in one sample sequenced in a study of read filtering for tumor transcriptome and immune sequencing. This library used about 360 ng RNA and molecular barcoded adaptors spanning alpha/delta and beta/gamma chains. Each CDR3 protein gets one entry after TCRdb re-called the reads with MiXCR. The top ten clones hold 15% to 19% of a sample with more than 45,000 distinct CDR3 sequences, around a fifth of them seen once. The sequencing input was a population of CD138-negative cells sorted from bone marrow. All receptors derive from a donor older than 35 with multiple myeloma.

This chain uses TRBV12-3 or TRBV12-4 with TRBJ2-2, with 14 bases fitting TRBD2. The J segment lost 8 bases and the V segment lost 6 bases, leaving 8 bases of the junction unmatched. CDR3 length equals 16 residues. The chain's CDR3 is CASSPPGLAGAGELFF. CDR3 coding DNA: TGTGCCAGCAGCCCCCCGGGACTAGCGGGAGCTGGGGAGCTGTTTTTT.

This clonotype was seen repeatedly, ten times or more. The DNA of the CDR3 is TGTGCCAGCAGCTTTGACAGGGGGCGCGCATTTCGGAAGACCCAGTACTTC. Residues: CASSFDRGRAFRKTQYF. The chain is built from TRBV11-3 and TRBJ2-5, with 10 bases identical to TRBD1. This CDR3 contains 17 residues. With V trimmed by 3 bases and J by 6 bases, 13 bases remained unmatched. CDR1 and CDR2 from the germline V gene are SGHNT and YENEEA.

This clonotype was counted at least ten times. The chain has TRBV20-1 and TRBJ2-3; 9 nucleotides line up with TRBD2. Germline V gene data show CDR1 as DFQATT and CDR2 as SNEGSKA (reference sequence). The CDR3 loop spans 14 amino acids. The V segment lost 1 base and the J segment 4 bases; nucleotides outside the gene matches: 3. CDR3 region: CSARAAGGPDTQYF. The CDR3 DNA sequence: TGCAGTGCTAGAGCGGCGGGAGGGCCAGATACGCAGTATTTT.

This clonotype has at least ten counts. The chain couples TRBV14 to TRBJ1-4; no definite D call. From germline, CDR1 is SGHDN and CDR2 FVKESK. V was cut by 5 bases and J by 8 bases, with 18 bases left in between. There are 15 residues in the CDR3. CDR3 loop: CASSWQPLLWEKLFF. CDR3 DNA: TGTGCCAGCAGCTGGCAGCCGCTCCTGTGGGAAAAACTGTTTTTT. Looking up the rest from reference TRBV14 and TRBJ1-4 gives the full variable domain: EAGVTQFPSHSVIEKGQTVTLRCDPISGHDNLYWYRRVMGKEIKFLLHFVKESKQDESGMPNNRFLAERTGGTYSTLKVQPAELEDSGVYFCASSWQPLLWEKLFFGSGTQLSVL.

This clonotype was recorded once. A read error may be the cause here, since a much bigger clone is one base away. DNA for the CDR3: TGCGCCAGCAGCTTGCCCCTAGAGAGCGAGCGGTACTTC. This gives the protein CASSLPLESERYF. This chain joins TRBV5-1 and TRBJ2-7; unclear D gene. CDR1 is SGHRS and CDR2 is YFSETQ in the germline V gene. The CDR3 is 13 residues long.

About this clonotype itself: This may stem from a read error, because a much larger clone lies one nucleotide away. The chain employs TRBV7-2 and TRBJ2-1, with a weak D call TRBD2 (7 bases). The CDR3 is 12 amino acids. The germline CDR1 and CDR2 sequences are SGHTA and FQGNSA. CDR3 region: CASRLGGGRCIF. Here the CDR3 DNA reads TGTGCCAGCAGGTTGGGGGGGGGCAGGTGTATCTTC.

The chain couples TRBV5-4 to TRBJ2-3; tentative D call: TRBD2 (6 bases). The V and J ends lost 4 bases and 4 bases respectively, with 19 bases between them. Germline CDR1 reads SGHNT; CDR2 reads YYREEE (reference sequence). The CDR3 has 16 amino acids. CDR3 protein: CASSDLVAGRPDTQYF. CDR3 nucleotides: TGTGCCAGCAGCGACCTGGTTGCGGGGCGGCCAGATACGCAGTATTTT.

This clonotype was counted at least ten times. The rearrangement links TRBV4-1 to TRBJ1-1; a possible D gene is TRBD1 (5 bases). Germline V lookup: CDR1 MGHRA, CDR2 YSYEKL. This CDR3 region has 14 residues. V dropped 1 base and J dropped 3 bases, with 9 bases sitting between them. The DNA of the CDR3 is TGCGCCAGCAGCCAAGCCCGGGACGACACTGAAGCTTTCTTT. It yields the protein CASSQARDDTEAFF.

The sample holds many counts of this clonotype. The CDR3: CASSQESSPRSSYEQYF. CDR3 coding DNA: TGTGCCAGCAGCCAAGAGTCCTCTCCGAGGAGCTCCTACGAGCAGTACTTC. This chain uses TRBV4-2 with TRBJ2-7; D ambiguous. V was cut by 0 bases and J by 0 bases, with 15 bases left in between. The CDR3 consists of 17 residues. The germline V gene encodes CDR1 LGHNA and CDR2 YNFKEQ.

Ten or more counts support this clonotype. The CDR3 sequence: CASSLEATGMDRFF. CDR3 nucleotides: TGCGCCAGCAGCTTGGAGGCGACAGGTATGGATCGGTTCTTC. The chain combines TRBV5-1 with TRBJ2-1; weak D call: TRBD1 (6 bases). V was cut by 0 bases and J by 15 bases, with 19 bases left in between. Germline assignment: CDR1 SGHRS and CDR2 YFSETQ. The CDR3 covers 14 residues.

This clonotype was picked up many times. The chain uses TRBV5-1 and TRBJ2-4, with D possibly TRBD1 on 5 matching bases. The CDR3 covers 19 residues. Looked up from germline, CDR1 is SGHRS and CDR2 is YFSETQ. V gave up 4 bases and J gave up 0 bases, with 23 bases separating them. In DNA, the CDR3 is TGCGCCAGCAGCCTTTCGAACCGAATGGAAGGGGCAGCCAAAAACATTCAGTACTTC. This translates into CASSLSNRMEGAAKNIQYF.

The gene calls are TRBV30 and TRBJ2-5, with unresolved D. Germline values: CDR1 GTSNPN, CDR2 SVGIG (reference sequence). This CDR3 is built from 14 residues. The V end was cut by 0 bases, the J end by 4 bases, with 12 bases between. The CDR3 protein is CAWSVPAAIETQYF. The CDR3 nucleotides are TGTGCCTGGAGTGTTCCGGCGGCAATAGAGACCCAGTACTTC. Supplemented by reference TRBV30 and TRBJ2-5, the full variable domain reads SQTIHQWPATLVQPVGSPLSLECTVEGTSNPNLYWYRQAAGRGLQLLFYSVGIGQISSEVPQNLSASRPQDRQFILSSKKLLLSDSGFYLCAWSVPAAIETQYFGPGTRLLVL.

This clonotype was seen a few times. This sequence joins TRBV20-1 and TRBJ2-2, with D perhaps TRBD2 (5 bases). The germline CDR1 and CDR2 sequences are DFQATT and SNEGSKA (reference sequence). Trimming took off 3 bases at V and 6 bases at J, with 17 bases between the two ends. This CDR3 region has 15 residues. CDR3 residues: CSASSSLDVSGELFF. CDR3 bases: TGCAGTGCTAGTTCTAGCTTGGATGTCTCCGGGGAGCTGTTTTTT.